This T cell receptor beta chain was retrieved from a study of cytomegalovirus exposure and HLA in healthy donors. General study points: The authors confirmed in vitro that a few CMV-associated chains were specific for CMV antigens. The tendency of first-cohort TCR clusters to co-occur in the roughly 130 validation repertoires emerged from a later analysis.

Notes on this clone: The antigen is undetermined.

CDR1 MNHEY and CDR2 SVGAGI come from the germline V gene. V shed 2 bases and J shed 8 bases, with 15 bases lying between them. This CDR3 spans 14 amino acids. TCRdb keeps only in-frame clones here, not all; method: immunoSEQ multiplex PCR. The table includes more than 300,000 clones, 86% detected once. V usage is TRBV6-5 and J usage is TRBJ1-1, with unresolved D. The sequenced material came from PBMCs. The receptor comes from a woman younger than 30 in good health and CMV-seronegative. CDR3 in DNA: TGTGCCAGCAGTTACGGTGGACGGGAAAGAGAAGCTTTCTTT. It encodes CASSYGGREREAFF.